The clone carrying this T cell receptor beta chain was found a few times. Its antigen is not identified. The data derive from a study of T cells in Graves' hyperthyroidism and ophthalmopathy. As for the study in general: Peripheral blood specimens were obtained at initial diagnosis, prior to any treatment.

Study-wide results and caveats: By a 13 V-J model, ophthalmopathy was set apart from stable hyperthyroidism.

The length of the CDR3 is 14 residues. The V end lost 7 bases, the J end lost 1 base, and 13 bases lay between the germline ends. The germline V gene encodes CDR1 SGHTA and CDR2 FQGTGA. The TCR beta CDR3 regions underwent amplification using RNA transcripts as the source. The primer set for the first-round RT-PCR of the TCR CDR3 was HTBI. One entry per CDR3 protein, called by TCRdb with MiXCR from the multiplex PCR reads. Of 300,000 to 450,000 distinct CDR3 sequences detected, just under 25% appear once; the ten largest clones hold less than 85%. The sequence derives from a man aged 50 or older with Graves' hyperthyroidism. The sequenced material came from blood. The gene calls are TRBV7-3 and TRBJ1-1; a weak D match, TRBD1 (5 bases). CDR3 bases: TGTGCCAGCAAGCAGGGTAGAGGGAACACTGAAGCTTTCTTT. This gives the protein CASKQGRGNTEAFF.